The source of this T cell receptor (beta chain) is a study of beta chain features in type 1 diabetes. General study points: Still unanswered here is whether HLA type influences TCRB rearrangement. Shortening that was moderate but significant affected the TCRB CDR3s of Type 1 diabetes patients in all four CD4+ subsets.

Sampling consisted of one heparinised blood draw per donor, averaging around 120 mL. Sequencing targeted expressed TCRB transcripts, as all isolated RNA had been reverse transcribed. Assay used: immunoSEQ multiplex PCR; TCRdb lists only in-frame clones, some missing. This sample has about 340,000 clones; 7% to 10% occur once, and the top ten carry 1%. A word on this clone: Antigen specificity is unknown.

The CDR3 covers 18 residues. In germline, CDR1 is MGHDK, CDR2 SYGVNS. The V segment lost 1 base and the J segment 1 base; nucleotides outside the gene matches: 10. This receptor was obtained from a man aged 25 to 40 with type 1 diabetes. Sequencing was carried out using central memory CD4+ T cells from blood. The rearrangement joins TRBV25-1 to TRBJ2-5, with TRBD1 identical over 9 bases. CDR3 coding DNA: TGTGCCAGCAGTGAATTTAGGAAGACAGGGGGTTTCCAAGAGACCCAGTACTTC. It yields the protein CASSEFRKTGGFQETQYF.